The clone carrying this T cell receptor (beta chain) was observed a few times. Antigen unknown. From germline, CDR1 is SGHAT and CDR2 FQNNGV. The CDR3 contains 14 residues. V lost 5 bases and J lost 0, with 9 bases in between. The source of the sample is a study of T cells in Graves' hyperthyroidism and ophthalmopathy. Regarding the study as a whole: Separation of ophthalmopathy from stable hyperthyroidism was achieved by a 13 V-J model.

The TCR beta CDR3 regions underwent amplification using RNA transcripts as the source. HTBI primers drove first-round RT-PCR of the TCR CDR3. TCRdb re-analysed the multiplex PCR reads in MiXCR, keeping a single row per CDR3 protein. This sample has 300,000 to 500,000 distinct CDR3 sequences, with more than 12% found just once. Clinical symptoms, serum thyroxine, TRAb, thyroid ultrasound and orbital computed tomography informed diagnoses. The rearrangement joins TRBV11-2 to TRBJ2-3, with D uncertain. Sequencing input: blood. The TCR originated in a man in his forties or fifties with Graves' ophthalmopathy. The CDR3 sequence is CASSPHPSTDTQYF. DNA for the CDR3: TGTGCCAGCAGCCCTCATCCAAGCACAGATACGCAGTATTTT.